One sample yielded the 11 T cell receptor beta chains listed below, sequenced in a study of blood T cell repertoires in COVID-19. Profiled with immunoSEQ multiplex PCR; TCRdb holds only in-frame clones, not every one. The table shows a few hundred thousand clones, with around 83% occurring only once. The sequencing sample was made of PBMCs or T cells enriched from blood (not recorded which). Every receptor here comes from a woman between 45 and 60 years old who had recovered from COVID-19.

The chain combines TRBV11-3 with TRBJ1-1, with D hard to call. Trimming left V 5 bases short and J 5 bases short, with 9 bases between. In germline, CDR1 is SGHNT, CDR2 YENEEA. The CDR3 runs 12 residues. This chain's CDR3 is CASSRRGTEAFF. Written as DNA, the CDR3 is TGTGCCAGCAGCCGTCGCGGGACTGAAGCTTTCTTT.

CDR3 bases: TGTGCCAGCCCTCTAGACCTCACCCCGCACTATGGCTACACCTTC. As protein: CASPLDLTPHYGYTF. The rearrangement joins TRBV2 to TRBJ1-2; D is undetermined. V dropped 8 bases and J dropped 3 bases, with 19 bases sitting between them. Germline V CDR1 and CDR2: SNHLY, FYNNEI. The CDR3 sequence is 15 residues long.

This chain uses TRBV3-1 (or the pseudogene TRBV3-2) with TRBJ1-1; D not certain. V gave up 4 bases and J gave up 1 base, with 7 bases separating them. Germline V gene data show CDR1 as LGHDT and CDR2 as YNNKEL (reference sequence). This CDR3 has 13 residues. The CDR3 loop reads CASSPLQNTEAFF. The CDR3 DNA reads as TGTGCCAGCAGCCCACTTCAGAACACTGAAGCTTTCTTT.

The genes are TRBV5-1 and TRBJ1-1; D remains unclear. CDR1 and CDR2 from the germline V gene are SGHRS and YFSETQ. This CDR3 spans 12 amino acids. The V end was cut by 4 bases, the J end by 8 bases, with 12 bases between. The CDR3 region has the DNA TGCGCCAGCAGCCGGGTATCCGGCGAAGCTTTCTTT. It specifies CASSRVSGEAFF. Full variable domain (remainder filled in from reference TRBV5-1 and TRBJ1-1): KAGVTQTPRYLIKTRGQQVTLSCSPISGHRSVSWYQQTPGQGLQFLFEYFSETQRNKGNFPGRFSGRQFSNSRSEMNVSTLELGDSALYLCASSRVSGEAFFGQGTRLTVV.

This chain links TRBV6-5 with TRBJ2-5, with 12 bases lining up with TRBD2. J lost 5 bases, V lost 7 bases, and 8 bases had no gene match. From germline, CDR1 is MNHEY and CDR2 SVGAGI. This CDR3 is 15 amino acids long. In DNA, the CDR3 is TGTGCCAGCAACATACTAGCGGGGGGCGGCGAGACCCAGTACTTC. It translates to CASNILAGGGETQYF.

V is TRBV15 and J is TRBJ1-3; 7 nucleotides agree with TRBD1. Per the germline V gene, CDR1 is LNHNV and CDR2 is YYDKDF (reference sequence). Trimming removed 3 bases from V and 2 bases from J; junction bases left unmatched: 4. The CDR3 runs 15 residues. In DNA, the CDR3 is TGTGCCACCAGCAGGGAGACAGGGCCTGGAAACACCATATATTTT. Amino acids: CATSRETGPGNTIYF.

The gene calls are TRBV12-3 or TRBV12-4 and TRBJ1-1; possibly TRBD1 for D (6 bases). Trimming took off 5 bases at V and 10 bases at J, with 8 bases between the two ends. The CDR3 totals 10 residues. The CDR3 loop reads CASSQGRAFF. In nucleotides, the CDR3 is TGTGCCAGCAGTCAGGGGAGAGCTTTCTTT.

This clone occurred a few times. The rearrangement joins TRBV9 to TRBJ2-1; 13 positions match TRBD2. This CDR3 is 17 amino acids long. Germline loops: CDR1 SGDLS, CDR2 YYNGEE. J gave up 7 bases and V 0 bases, and 7 bases lay outside the gene matches. The CDR3 loop is CASSVGPSLAGGNEQFF. CDR3 coding DNA: TGTGCCAGCAGCGTAGGACCGTCACTAGCGGGAGGGAATGAGCAGTTCTTC.

This clone was seen just once. The rearrangement joins TRBV7-2 to TRBJ1-3; D gene unclear. The CDR3 totals 14 residues. Trimming removed 1 base from V and 4 bases from J, with 8 bases in between. Germline lookup yields CDR1 SGHTA and CDR2 FQGNSA. In DNA form, the CDR3 reads TGTGCCAGCAGCTTAGTAGCACCAGGAAACACCATATATTTT. Translating it yields CASSLVAPGNTIYF. Filled out from reference TRBV7-2 and TRBJ1-3, the complete variable domain reads GAGVSQSPSNKVTEKGKDVELRCDPISGHTALYWYRQSLGQGLEFLIYFQGNSAPDKSGLPSDRFSAERTGGSVSTLTIQRTQQEDSAVYLCASSLVAPGNTIYFGEGSWLTVV.

V gene TRBV5-6 combines with J gene TRBJ2-7; 7 bases map to TRBD1. Looked up from germline, CDR1 is SGHDT and CDR2 is YYEEEE. Trimming took 4 bases from V and 1 from J; bases not matched to a gene: 14. The CDR3 sequence is 17 residues long. CDR3 DNA: TGTGCCAGCAGCCTTGGGGCGAGGGGGCCGGGATCCTACGAGCAGTACTTC. Protein: CASSLGARGPGSYEQYF.

The gene calls are TRBV5-1 and TRBJ2-3; 14 bases line up with TRBD2. This CDR3 comprises 18 residues. CDR1 is SGHRS and CDR2 is YFSETQ in the germline V gene. V trimming: 3 bases; J trimming: 6 bases; junction bases outside the gene matches: 12. The CDR3, as DNA: TGCGCCAGCAGCTCTAACCCCCCGGGACTAGCGGGAGCCGATACGCAGTATTTT. It codes for CASSSNPPGLAGADTQYF.